This TCR beta chain was obtained from a study of blood T cell repertoires in COVID-19. For the study at large: Donors in the United States, Italy and Spain gave samples during acute or convalescent COVID-19. PBMCs, B-cell-depleted T cells, or T cells were the source of the cDNA or gDNA that made up the material.

CDR3 length equals 17 residues. Germline CDR1 reads GTSNPN; CDR2 reads SVGIG (reference sequence). J gave up 12 bases and V 0 bases, and 19 bases lay outside the gene matches. The repertoire was sequenced with immunoSEQ multiplex PCR; TCRdb's copy has only in-frame clones and lacks some. The sample contains over 100,000 clones, around three quarters of which appear only once. The receptor comes from a human donor in a cohort sampled during active or convalescent COVID-19. V is TRBV30 and J is TRBJ2-1, with 8 nucleotides matching TRBD2. The sequenced sample was peripheral blood. In DNA form, the CDR3 reads TGTGCCTGGAGTGTACCCGCTTGGGGGGGGTACGGGAGGGCGCAGTTCTTC. This codes for CAWSVPAWGGYGRAQFF.